This T cell receptor beta chain is drawn from a study of CD8 T cells in ankylosing spondylitis. General study findings and limits: A TCR beta motif made of under 10 highly homologous variants seemed typical of ankylosing spondylitis blood.

The V gene lost 4 bases and the J gene lost 8 bases, with 9 bases spanning the gap. The length of the CDR3 is 12 residues. Germline V CDR1 and CDR2: SGHRS, YFSETQ. TCRdb re-analysed the 5' RACE reads in MiXCR, keeping a single row per CDR3 protein. The data show over 700,000 distinct CDR3 sequences, roughly 20% seen once. As concerns this clonotype: The antigen remains unidentified.

This receptor was obtained from a male donor with ankylosing spondylitis. Input material: blood, either unsorted or a sorted T cell fraction (not recorded which). The rearrangement joins TRBV5-1 to TRBJ2-2; the D is unclear. The CDR3 DNA reads as TGCGCCAGCAGCGGGTCGGTAGGGGAGCTGTTTTTT. Its translation is CASSGSVGELFF.